The clone carrying this T cell receptor (beta chain) has a count of ten or more. Its antigen is unknown. Trimming shortened V by 3 bases and J by 4 bases, and 12 bases separated the two germline ends. Germline loops: CDR1 SGHVS, CDR2 FNYEAQ. The CDR3 contains 15 residues. Ligated cDNA underwent four rounds of PCR with nested alpha and beta constant region primers and SP2. TCRdb used MiXCR to reprocess the 5' RACE reads, holding one entry per CDR3 protein. The sample has about 32,000 distinct CDR3 sequences; over 15% are singletons. These data come from a study of naive and memory T cell subsets. A UMI-containing oligonucleotide was joined by 3' ligation to the TCR cDNA template. Reverse transcription used DNase-treated unsorted total RNA, aiming for about 1 to 1000 ng. Findings of the study overall: Potentially, T cell activation and differentiation skew this RNA-based measurement.

The clonotype originates from a female donor in good health. This chain links TRBV7-6 with TRBJ2-2, with a weak D call TRBD1 (5 bases). The CDR3 DNA reads TGTGCCAGCAGCTTTTCAGGGCCCAGCACCGGGGAGCTGTTTTTT. Translating gives CASSFSGPSTGELFF. Full variable domain (missing parts from reference TRBV7-6 and TRBJ2-2): GAGVSQSPRYKVTKRGQDVALRCDPISGHVSLYWYRQALGQGPEFLTYFNYEAQQDKSGLPNDRFSAERPEGSISTLTIQRTEQRDSAMYRCASSFSGPSTGELFFGEGSRLTVL.